Below are 3 T cell receptor beta chains sequenced from a single sample in a study of response to subunit inactivated influenza vaccine. One entry per CDR3 protein results from TCRdb running MiXCR on the RT-PCR reads. The sample has roughly 500,000 distinct CDR3 sequences, approximately 16% seen once. This material consisted of CD4+ T cells sorted from PBMCs, taken roughly 24 months after vaccination. Receptor source: a man in his fifties or sixties who received an inactivated influenza vaccine.

The chain links TRBV7-2 to TRBJ2-2; 9 bases align to TRBD1. Looked up from germline, CDR1 is SGHTA and CDR2 is FQGNSA. V trimming: 3 bases; J trimming: 5 bases; junction bases outside the gene matches: 4. This CDR3 has 15 amino acids. This CDR3 is CASSLTGGWTGELFF. Here the CDR3 DNA reads TGTGCCAGCAGCTTGACAGGGGGTTGGACCGGGGAGCTGTTTTTT.

The chain links TRBV20-1 to TRBJ1-2; D is possibly TRBD1 (5 bases). Looked up from germline, CDR1 is DFQATT and CDR2 is SNEGSKA (reference sequence). The CDR3 has 13 residues. CDR3 protein: CSGVGVANYGYTF. The CDR3 DNA sequence: TGCAGCGGGGTGGGGGTAGCTAACTATGGCTACACCTTC.

This clonotype was seen only a few times. This chain links TRBV28 with TRBJ2-7; no clear D gene. The CDR3 length is 14 residues. CDR1 is MDHEN, CDR2 SYDVKM, per germline. V was cut by 5 bases and J by 3 bases, with 14 bases left in between. The CDR3 coding sequence is TGTGCCAGCAGTGCAGACCCCCTAGGCTACGAGCAGTACTTC. Its protein product is CASSADPLGYEQYF. The complete variable domain, with remaining parts taken from reference TRBV28 and TRBJ2-7, reads DVKVTQSSRYLVKRTGEKVFLECVQDMDHENMFWYRQDPGLGLRLIYFSYDVKMKEKGDIPEGYSVSREKKERFSLILESASTNQTSMYLCASSADPLGYEQYFGPGTRLTVT.